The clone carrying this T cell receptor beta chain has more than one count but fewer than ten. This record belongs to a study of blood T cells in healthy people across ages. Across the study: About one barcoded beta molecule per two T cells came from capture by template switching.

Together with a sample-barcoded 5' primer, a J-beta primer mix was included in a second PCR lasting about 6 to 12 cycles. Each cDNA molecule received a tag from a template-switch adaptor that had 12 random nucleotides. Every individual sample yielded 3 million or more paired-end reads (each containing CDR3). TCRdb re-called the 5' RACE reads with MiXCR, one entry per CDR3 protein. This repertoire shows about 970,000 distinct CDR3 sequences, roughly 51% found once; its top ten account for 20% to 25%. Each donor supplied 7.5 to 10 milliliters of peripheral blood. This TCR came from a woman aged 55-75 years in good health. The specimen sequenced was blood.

In DNA form, the CDR3 reads TGCAGTGCTGGGACTAGCGGGAGGCCCCAGTTCTTC. Translated: CSAGTSGRPQFF. The V call is TRBV20-1, the J call TRBJ2-1; 15 bases fit TRBD2. J was trimmed by 13 bases and V by 5 bases; bases with no gene match: 3. The germline gives CDR1 DFQATT, CDR2 SNEGSKA (reference sequence). The CDR3 is 12 amino acids.